This TCR beta chain was identified during a study of glioma-infiltrating T cells. As for the study in general: Target coverage was 4.5- to 10-fold for about a million blood T cells.

Amplification of TCR alpha and beta CDR3 regions from RNA used iRepertoire nested multiplex PCR. Tissue mRNA or PBMC total RNA, 100-400 ng, went into one-step reverse transcription and amplification. TCRdb re-called the multiplex PCR reads through MiXCR, storing one row per CDR3 protein. Here the sample spans fewer than 500,000 distinct CDR3 sequences, 41% being singletons. Germline CDR1 SGHVS, CDR2 FNYEAQ. The CDR3 extends over 22 amino acids. Comments on this clonotype: The antigen remains undetermined. A junction boundary mismatches the germline segment, possibly from a read error.

Study-wide findings and caveats: Patients with low tissue-blood divergence carried a signature set of shared blood CDR3 motifs. Non-neoplastic patients had below-expected tissue-blood divergence, while all gliomas exceeded expectation.

This receptor was identified in a human donor with low-grade glioma or glioblastoma, undergoing nonglioma brain surgery, or in good health (not recorded which). This sequence joins TRBV7-6 and TRBJ1-1; D is possibly TRBD1 (6 bases). Specimen: glioma tissue, nonneoplastic brain tissue, or PBMCs (not recorded which). The CDR3 region is CASSLGGLLGLPWTAMKTEAFF. CDR3 nucleotides: TGTGCCAGCAGCTTAGGTGGCCTATTAGGTCTTCCCTGGACAGCCATGAAAACTGAAGCTTTCTTT. The whole variable domain, filled in from reference TRBV7-6 and TRBJ1-1, reads GAGVSQSPRYKVTKRGQDVALRCDPISGHVSLYWYRQALGQGPEFLTYFNYEAQQDKSGLPNDRFSAERPEGSISTLTIQRTEQRDSAMYRCASSLGGLLGLPWTAMKTEAFFGQGTRLTVV.